The sequence of this T cell receptor beta chain was determined in a study of beta chain features in type 1 diabetes. The overall study: The samples had 85 million to 130 million sorted cells examined in all. Findings of the study overall: Researchers report that Type 1 diabetes patients had moderately but significantly shorter TCRB CDR3s across all four CD4+ subsets. Across patients, naive, central memory and Treg TCRB repertoires exhibited apparently greater similarity than was observed across healthy donors.

The germline CDR1 and CDR2 sequences are SGHAT and FQDESV (reference sequence). Losses at the gene ends were 5 bases for V and 2 bases for J; bases not matched to a gene: 4. CDR3 length equals 14 residues. This clone has just a few counts. Its specificity is not known. The whole isolated RNA underwent reverse transcription, so sequencing captured expressed TCRB transcripts. TCRdb keeps only in-frame clones here, not all; method: immunoSEQ multiplex PCR. The repertoire includes tens of thousands of clones, about a third of them detected once, and 0.35% to 0.45% sits in the top ten. The chain combines TRBV11-1 with TRBJ1-1; 8 nucleotides match TRBD1. The clonotype comes from a woman younger than 30 in good health. The sample taken for sequencing was stem cell memory CD4+ T cells from blood. The CDR3 spells CASSPDRDNTEAFF. The CDR3 DNA reads TGTGCCAGCAGCCCGGACAGGGACAACACTGAAGCTTTCTTT.